Each of the 8 T cell receptor beta chains below was sequenced from the same sample in a study of shared clonotypes between healthy human individuals. Naive CD8 populations comprised CD45RO-negative cells positively selected for CCR7, excluding terminally differentiated effector memory CD45RA+ cells. Method: immunoSEQ multiplex PCR; TCRdb's copy keeps in-frame clones and lacks some. The sample includes some 800,000 clones, approximately 92% of them seen just once. The specimen sequenced was naive CD8+ T cells sorted from blood. These receptors were collected from a man aged 25-45 years in good health.

The chain recombines TRBV28 with TRBJ2-5; D is uncertain. The germline V gene encodes CDR1 MDHEN and CDR2 SYDVKM. The CDR3 covers 12 residues. V was clipped by 7 bases and J by 5 bases, with 11 bases between them. The DNA for the CDR3 is TGTGCCAGCAAGGGCTTTGGGGAGACCCAGTACTTC. Amino acid sequence: CASKGFGETQYF.

The V call is TRBV27, the J call TRBJ2-1, with D maybe TRBD1 (6 bases). This CDR3 is 15 amino acids long. CDR1 and CDR2 (germline): MNHEY, SMNVEV (reference sequence). The V end lost 5 bases, the J end lost 7 bases, and 18 bases lay between the germline ends. CDR3 DNA: TGTGCCAGCAGTCCCCCGTGGGGGCGAGTTAATGAGCAGTTCTTC. It encodes CASSPPWGRVNEQFF.

The V call is TRBV4-3, the J call TRBJ2-5; 10 nucleotides align to TRBD2. The germline CDR1 and CDR2 sequences are LGHNA and YSLEER. This CDR3 has 18 amino acids. Trimming took 0 bases from V and 5 from J; bases not matched to a gene: 12. CDR3 sequence reads: CASSQERVTAGGPETQYF. CDR3 coding DNA: TGCGCCAGCAGCCAAGAAAGGGTGACAGCGGGAGGGCCGGAGACCCAGTACTTC.

This chain links TRBV7-9 with TRBJ1-4, with D tentatively TRBD1 (5 bases). V gave up 5 bases and J gave up 0 bases, with 13 bases separating them. CDR1 and CDR2 from the germline V gene are SEHNR and FQNEAQ (reference sequence). This CDR3 contains 16 residues. CDR3 nucleotides: TGTGCCAGCAGCGGATCGGACACCGCAACTAATGAAAAACTGTTTTTT. This sequence encodes CASSGSDTATNEKLFF.

This chain uses TRBV5-8 with TRBJ2-7; TRBD2 agrees at 8 bases. After removal of 2 bases from V and 3 bases from J, the junction contained 7 bases not matched to a gene. Germline assignment: CDR1 SGHTS and CDR2 YDEGEE. The CDR3 totals 15 residues. The CDR3 loop is CASSLPGLEGYEQYF. The CDR3 DNA reads as TGTGCCAGCAGCTTACCGGGACTAGAAGGCTACGAGCAGTACTTC. Full variable domain (missing parts from reference TRBV5-8 and TRBJ2-7): EAGVTQSPTHLIKTRGQQATLRCSPISGHTSVYWYQQALGLGLQFLLWYDEGEERNRGNFPPRFSGRQFPNYSSELNVNALELEDSALYLCASSLPGLEGYEQYFGPGTRLTVT.

The chain uses TRBV25-1 and TRBJ2-7; 8 nucleotides align to TRBD1. Germline values: CDR1 MGHDK, CDR2 SYGVNS. This CDR3 is built from 14 residues. With 10 bases clipped from V and 7 bases from J, the junction kept 15 bases outside the gene matches. The CDR3 here is CATGTGGQYMEQYF. In nucleotides, the CDR3 is TGTGCCACCGGGACAGGAGGACAGTATATGGAGCAGTACTTC.

As for this clone: Other DNA sequences in the same sample also yield this CDR3. The rearrangement links TRBV7-9 to TRBJ2-7, with TRBD1 as a possible D gene (5 bases). The germline V gene encodes CDR1 SEHNR and CDR2 FQNEAQ (reference sequence). The V gene lost 5 bases and the J gene lost 2 bases, with 10 bases spanning the gap. The CDR3 extends over 13 amino acids. The CDR3: CASSPRQTYEQYF. The CDR3, as DNA: TGTGCCAGCAGCCCTCGACAGACCTACGAGCAGTACTTC.

The rearrangement links TRBV7-9 to TRBJ2-7; 10 bases align to TRBD1. J was trimmed by 6 bases and V by 5 bases; bases with no gene match: 10. This CDR3 comprises 15 residues. The germline V gene encodes CDR1 SEHNR and CDR2 FQNEAQ (reference sequence). DNA of the CDR3: TGTGCCAGCAGCCAAGGCGGGACAGGGGTCGGCGAGCAGTACTTC. This sequence encodes CASSQGGTGVGEQYF. The variable domain in full, completed from reference TRBV7-9 and TRBJ2-7, reads DTGVSQNPRHKITKRGQNVTFRCDPISEHNRLYWYRQTLGQGPEFLTYFQNEAQLEKSRLLSDRFSAERPKGSFSTLEIQRTEQGDSAMYLCASSQGGTGVGEQYFGPGTRLTVT.